A single sample is the source of the 19 T cell receptor beta chains below, sequenced in a study of a mutant IDH1 vaccine in newly diagnosed glioma (dated by TCRdb to about 2021). No antigen has been assigned to these receptors. Interpreted using the paper, the time point label stands for: week 35, safety follow-up. Each vaccine dose, consisting of 300 ug of a 20-mer mutant IDH1 peptide in Montanide, was administered subcutaneously with topical imiquimod. Receptor libraries were prepared by the immunoSEQ multiplex PCR assay. Held by TCRdb, this immuneACCESS table contains in-frame sequences only and omits some clones. Under half of the omission traces to an unresolved V gene where checked; the cause of the rest is unknown. The sample has about 56,000 clones on record, 70% to 90% of them singletons. The ten most abundant clones make up 1.5% to 2% of the sample. Sequencing used PBMCs, obtained from a glioma patient whose treatment included an IDH1 peptide vaccine. These receptors came from a man aged 35 to 55 with glioma.

The chain couples TRBV5-6 to TRBJ2-7; D may correspond to TRBD1 or TRBD2 (5 bases each). This CDR3 comprises 16 residues. V was clipped by 0 bases and J by 5 bases, with 18 bases between them. Germline-derived CDR1 and CDR2 are SGHDT and YYEEEE. The CDR3: CASSLEVGRVSNEQYF. In nucleotides, the CDR3 is TGTGCCAGCAGCTTGGAGGTGGGGCGGGTCTCTAACGAGCAGTACTTC.

V gene TRBV5-4 combines with J gene TRBJ2-2; 8 nucleotides match TRBD2. The CDR3 sequence is 15 residues long. J was trimmed by 4 bases and V by 5 bases; bases with no gene match: 7. Germline CDR1 reads SGHNT; CDR2 reads YYREEE (reference sequence). DNA for the CDR3: TGTGCCAGCAGTCCACGGGGGGGTTCCACCGGGGAGCTGTTTTTT. It yields the protein CASSPRGGSTGELFF. The complete variable domain, with remaining parts taken from reference TRBV5-4 and TRBJ2-2, reads ETGVTQSPTHLIKTRGQQVTLRCSSQSGHNTVSWYQQALGQGPQFIFQYYREEENGRGNFPPRFSGLQFPNYSSELNVNALELDDSALYLCASSPRGGSTGELFFGEGSRLTVL.

The genes are TRBV11-2 and TRBJ1-5; D call uncertain. Between the trimmed V and J ends, which lost 1 base and 3 bases, there was a span of 10 bases. CDR1 and CDR2 (germline): SGHAT, FQNNGV. There are 15 residues in the CDR3. CDR3 DNA: TGTGCCAGCAGCTTAGTTCACGGACCCAATCAGCCCCAGCATTTT. As protein: CASSLVHGPNQPQHF.

The chain uses TRBV19 and TRBJ2-1; the match to TRBD2 covers 11 bases. Germline V gives CDR1 LNHDA, CDR2 SQIVND (reference sequence). The CDR3 runs to 14 residues. V lost 10 bases to trimming and J lost 7 bases; unmatched junction nucleotides: 9. The CDR3 is CATKLRTSGNEQFF. The CDR3 DNA reads as TGTGCCACCAAGCTCCGGACTAGCGGGAATGAGCAGTTCTTC.

The chain carries TRBV7-8 and TRBJ1-2, with TRBD1 as a possible D gene (6 bases). V gave up 2 bases and J gave up 7 bases, with 14 bases separating them. The CDR3 has 14 residues. CDR1 SGHVS and CDR2 FQNEAQ come from the germline V gene. DNA of the CDR3: TGTGCCAGCAGCTTACAGCAGGGGCAGGGTGGCTACACCTTC. Residues: CASSLQQGQGGYTF.

The rearrangement joins TRBV7-2 to TRBJ1-1; the D is unclear. Germline values: CDR1 SGHTA, CDR2 FQGNSA. The ends were cut back, 2 bases at V and 2 bases at J, with 6 bases in the middle. This CDR3 contains 13 residues. CDR3 amino acids: CASSLNGNTEAFF. The CDR3 nucleotides read TGTGCCAGCAGCTTAAATGGAAACACTGAAGCTTTCTTT.

The CDR3 nucleotides read TGTGCCAGCAGTTACGGAGGACAGTTCACAGATACGCAGTATTTT. This codes for CASSYGGQFTDTQYF. The chain couples TRBV6-5 to TRBJ2-3; a weak D match, TRBD1 (6 bases). CDR1 and CDR2 (germline): MNHEY, SVGAGI. V was trimmed by 2 bases and J by 2 bases, leaving 11 bases between them. The CDR3 runs to 15 residues.

V usage is TRBV9 and J usage is TRBJ1-5; D gene unclear. Trimming shortened V by 0 bases and J by 5 bases, and 9 bases separated the two germline ends. This CDR3 is built from 14 residues. The germline gives CDR1 SGDLS, CDR2 YYNGEE. The DNA of the CDR3 is TGTGCCAGCAGCGTAGGGCCTGGGGATCAGCCCCAGCATTTT. Translated, it gives CASSVGPGDQPQHF.

The chain joins TRBV18 to TRBJ1-2; 12 bases agree with TRBD1. The ends lost 2 bases at V and 3 bases at J; junction bases unmatched: 7. Germline V gene data show CDR1 as KGHSH and CDR2 as LQKENI. This CDR3 is 17 amino acids long. Written as DNA, the CDR3 is TGTGCCAGCTCACCAGGGGGGACAGGGGGCGCAGACTATGGCTACACCTTC. Protein product: CASSPGGTGGADYGYTF.

The V gene is TRBV5-8, the J gene TRBJ1-2; unclear D gene. Trimming removed 6 bases at V and 9 bases at J, with 21 bases between. From germline, CDR1 is SGHTS and CDR2 YDEGEE. The CDR3 is made up of 14 amino acids. The CDR3 protein is CASTPGPESLSYTF. CDR3 DNA: TGTGCCAGCACCCCCGGACCTGAATCGTTGAGCTACACCTTC.

V gene TRBV28 combines with J gene TRBJ2-7; no definite D call. This CDR3 comprises 14 residues. Germline loops: CDR1 MDHEN, CDR2 SYDVKM. V gave up 2 bases and J gave up 0 bases, with 8 bases separating them. DNA for the CDR3: TGTGCCAGCAGTTTAAGGCTGTTCTCCTACGAGCAGTACTTC. It yields the protein CASSLRLFSYEQYF.

Only a few counts were recorded for this clone. The chain is built from TRBV11-1 and TRBJ1-1; no clear D gene. The germline gives CDR1 SGHAT, CDR2 FQDESV (reference sequence). V gave up 8 bases and J gave up 1 base, with 11 bases separating them. The CDR3 sequence is 13 residues long. CDR3 protein: CASCVGSNTEAFF. As DNA, the CDR3 is TGTGCCAGCTGTGTTGGTTCGAACACTGAAGCTTTCTTT.

The chain couples TRBV28 to TRBJ1-5; perhaps TRBD1 as D (5 bases). Trimming removed 10 bases at V and 4 bases at J, with 14 bases between. Per the germline V gene, CDR1 is MDHEN and CDR2 is SYDVKM. This CDR3 region has 13 residues. In nucleotides, the CDR3 is TGTGCCACCCTAAAGGAGGGGAATCAGCCCCAGCATTTT. The encoded protein is CATLKEGNQPQHF.

V and J are TRBV6-1 and TRBJ2-2; 8 positions match TRBD1. The CDR3 covers 15 residues. Trimming at V came to 2 bases and at J to 3 bases, leaving 2 bases not matched to a gene. The germline V gene encodes CDR1 MNHNS and CDR2 SASEGT. The CDR3 spells CASSEQGAHTGELFF. DNA for the CDR3: TGTGCCAGCAGTGAACAGGGGGCACACACCGGGGAGCTGTTTTTT.

For the CDR3, the DNA is TGTGCCAGCGATACAGGGGGGAACACAGATACGCAGTATTTT. Protein: CASDTGGNTDTQYF. The rearrangement uses TRBV28 and TRBJ2-3; 8 bases align to TRBD1. Trimming removed 8 bases from V and 2 bases from J; junction bases left unmatched: 6. The CDR3 is 14 amino acids. In germline, CDR1 is MDHEN, CDR2 SYDVKM.

The chain links TRBV10-3 to TRBJ2-3, with D possibly TRBD1 on 5 matching bases. V was cut by 8 bases and J by 5 bases, with 11 bases left in between. The CDR3 has 12 residues. The V gene's germline CDR1 is ENHRY and CDR2 SYGVKD. The CDR3 DNA reads TGTGCCATCTCCCCAGGGCAAGATACGCAGTATTTT. Translating gives CAISPGQDTQYF.

The V gene is TRBV20-1, the J gene TRBJ2-7; D perhaps matches TRBD1 (5 bases). Germline lookup yields CDR1 DFQATT and CDR2 SNEGSKA (reference sequence). Trimming took 5 bases from V and 9 from J, leaving 14 bases between them. The CDR3 runs 11 residues. This CDR3 reads CSAFTGVGQYF. CDR3 DNA sequence: TGCAGTGCTTTCACAGGTGTGGGGCAGTACTTC.

This clone is a singleton in its sample. V usage is TRBV19 and J usage is TRBJ1-5; 7 bases match TRBD1. This CDR3 has 17 amino acids. Trimming removed 1 base from V and 5 bases from J; junction bases left unmatched: 11. Germline V CDR1 and CDR2: LNHDA, SQIVND (reference sequence). CDR3 loop: CASSIAFLGGVDQPQHF. As DNA, the CDR3 is TGTGCCAGTAGTATAGCGTTTTTAGGGGGCGTCGATCAGCCCCAGCATTTT.

The genes are TRBV4-1 and TRBJ2-1; possible D gene TRBD1, 5 bases. Looked up from germline, CDR1 is MGHRA and CDR2 is YSYEKL. There are 18 residues in the CDR3. Trimming took off 0 bases at V and 7 bases at J, with 22 bases between the two ends. In nucleotides, the CDR3 is TGCGCCAGCAGCCAAGATACGAGACAGTATGGCTTAAGGAATGAGCAGTTCTTC. Encoded protein: CASSQDTRQYGLRNEQFF.